A selection of T cell receptor beta chains follows, all from one sample in a study of T cells in Graves' hyperthyroidism and ophthalmopathy. Via MiXCR, TCRdb re-called the multiplex PCR reads, giving one row per CDR3 protein. The data hold roughly 840,000 distinct CDR3 sequences, with 35% to 40% observed a single time. Specimen: blood. The receptors originated from a man younger than 35 with Graves' hyperthyroidism. CDR3s include the opening cysteine and the closing phenylalanine or tryptophan. The D gene is left open where the match is weak. Rows give clone size only sometimes, using once, few, many, or a class for an expanded clone.

v_gene: TRBV4-1
abundance: .
d_gene: .
j_gene: TRBJ1-2
CDR3aa: CASSHLGTYGYTF
CDR3nt: TGCGCCAGCAGCCACCTCGGGACATATGGCTACACCTTC

v_gene: TRBV29-1
abundance: many
d_gene: .
j_gene: TRBJ2-7
CDR3aa: CSVLGVSYEQYF
CDR3nt: TGCAGCGTTCTGGGAGTTTCCTACGAGCAGTACTTC

v_gene: TRBV20-1
abundance: .
d_gene: .
j_gene: TRBJ2-2
CDR3aa: CSASQAAGELFF
CDR3nt: TGCAGTGCTAGTCAAGCGGCCGGGGAGCTGTTTTTT

v_gene: TRBV10-3
abundance: many
d_gene: .
j_gene: TRBJ1-3
CDR3aa: CATETGLAGNTIYF
CDR3nt: TGTGCCACCGAGACTGGTCTTGCTGGAAACACCATATATTTT

v_gene: TRBV3-1
abundance: .
d_gene: .
j_gene: TRBJ2-7
CDR3aa: CASSQAAGADEQYF
CDR3nt: TGTGCCAGCAGCCAAGCTGCCGGGGCAGACGAGCAGTACTTC

v_gene: TRBV7-8
abundance: few
d_gene: .
j_gene: TRBJ1-2
CDR3aa: CASSQEVQSRRYGYTF
CDR3nt: TGCGCCAGCAGCCAAGAGGTCCAGTCGCGGAGATATGGCTACACCTTC

v_gene: TRBV10-3
abundance: .
d_gene: .
j_gene: TRBJ2-5
CDR3aa: CASNRQYNYQETQYF
CDR3nt: TGTGCCAGCAATAGACAGTACAATTACCAAGAGACCCAGTACTTC

v_gene: TRBV19
abundance: many
d_gene: .
j_gene: TRBJ1-4
CDR3aa: CASSIEDGRLFF
CDR3nt: TGTGCCAGTAGTATAGAGGATGGGAGACTGTTTTTT

v_gene: TRBV20-1
abundance: few
d_gene: .
j_gene: TRBJ2-7
CDR3aa: CSARRRSSYEQYF
CDR3nt: TGCAGTGCTAGGAGGAGGAGCTCCTACGAGCAGTACTTC

v_gene: TRBV19
abundance: many
d_gene: .
j_gene: TRBJ1-5
CDR3aa: CASSKGGRVDQPQHF
CDR3nt: TGTGCCAGTAGTAAGGGCGGGCGGGTCGATCAGCCCCAGCATTTT

v_gene: TRBV12-3/TRBV12-4
abundance: few
d_gene: .
j_gene: TRBJ1-1
CDR3aa: CASSLKSYTEAFF
CDR3nt: TGTGCCAGCAGTTTAAAGTCTTACACTGAAGCTTTCTTT